This is a list of T cell receptor beta chains from one sample in a study of T cell clusters in autoimmune cytopenias. After re-calling the multiplex PCR reads, TCRdb lists one entry per CDR3 protein, DNA absent. The sample table sets out about 3,800 distinct CDR3 sequences. The sequenced material came from peripheral blood. The receptors shown here come from a human donor with an autoimmune cytopenia or autoimmune hepatitis (not recorded which). Both conserved end residues are part of each CDR3. Each record gives: V gene, clone size, J gene, CDR3 protein. The size of a clone is reported for some rows only, either as once, few or many, or as a class for expanded clones.

v_call: TRBV12-3/TRBV12-4
clone_size: medium-sized
j_call: TRBJ2-5
cdr3_aa: CAIRDPRAETQYF

v_call: TRBV30
clone_size: medium-sized
j_call: TRBJ2-7
cdr3_aa: CAWSRGRDYEQYF

v_call: TRBV6-2/TRBV6-3
clone_size: medium-sized
j_call: TRBJ1-2
cdr3_aa: CASGGYLYGYTF

v_call: TRBV6-1
clone_size: .
j_call: TRBJ1-5
cdr3_aa: CASSVRGRNQPQHF

v_call: TRBV11-1
clone_size: medium-sized
j_call: TRBJ1-4
cdr3_aa: CASSRTGTGAFLEKLFF

v_call: TRBV6-5
clone_size: medium-sized
j_call: TRBJ2-2
cdr3_aa: CASSTTSSTGELFF

v_call: TRBV11-1
clone_size: medium-sized
j_call: TRBJ2-3
cdr3_aa: CASRLGLAGISTDTQYF

v_call: TRBV5-4
clone_size: .
j_call: TRBJ2-3
cdr3_aa: CASSLNRGMGSDTQYF

v_call: TRBV6-5
clone_size: medium-sized
j_call: TRBJ2-7
cdr3_aa: CASSTTYEQYF

v_call: TRBV18
clone_size: medium-sized
j_call: TRBJ2-3
cdr3_aa: CASSSSGGSTNTQYF

v_call: TRBV12-3/TRBV12-4
clone_size: medium-sized
j_call: TRBJ2-5
cdr3_aa: CASSFSGSKQETQYF

v_call: TRBV19
clone_size: .
j_call: TRBJ1-5
cdr3_aa: CASKTAGVNQPQHF

v_call: TRBV12-3/TRBV12-4
clone_size: .
j_call: TRBJ1-6
cdr3_aa: CASMQTAPGSPLHF

v_call: TRBV19
clone_size: .
j_call: TRBJ1-1
cdr3_aa: CASSIDRGLGTEAFF

v_call: TRBV6-5
clone_size: medium-sized
j_call: TRBJ2-1
cdr3_aa: CASSYGSGEGNEQFF

v_call: TRBV4-3
clone_size: .
j_call: TRBJ2-1
cdr3_aa: CASSLGQGAYNEQFF

v_call: TRBV7-2
clone_size: .
j_call: TRBJ1-1
cdr3_aa: CASSQNRDTEAFF

v_call: TRBV30
clone_size: medium-sized
j_call: TRBJ2-6
cdr3_aa: CAWNGYGANVLTF

v_call: TRBV19
clone_size: medium-sized
j_call: TRBJ1-2
cdr3_aa: CAIAPGQGAYGYTF

v_call: TRBV19
clone_size: .
j_call: TRBJ1-5
cdr3_aa: CASSIGQGNQPQHF

v_call: TRBV29-1
clone_size: large
j_call: TRBJ1-2
cdr3_aa: CSALRQGANYGYTF

v_call: TRBV5-4
clone_size: .
j_call: TRBJ2-1
cdr3_aa: CASSTVTGSNEQFF

v_call: TRBV30
clone_size: medium-sized
j_call: TRBJ2-3
cdr3_aa: CAWTLSTDTQYF

v_call: TRBV6-2/TRBV6-3
clone_size: medium-sized
j_call: TRBJ1-2
cdr3_aa: CASSYSEGGYTF

v_call: TRBV30
clone_size: large
j_call: TRBJ2-1
cdr3_aa: CAWSVQTEQFF

v_call: TRBV6-5
clone_size: medium-sized
j_call: TRBJ2-1
cdr3_aa: CASSSRQGRDEQFF

v_call: TRBV5-4
clone_size: medium-sized
j_call: TRBJ2-1
cdr3_aa: CASSFQGARDEQFF

v_call: TRBV30
clone_size: medium-sized
j_call: TRBJ2-7
cdr3_aa: CAWMPQGPRSEQYF

v_call: TRBV11-1
clone_size: .
j_call: TRBJ1-1
cdr3_aa: CASSWTGMNTEAFF

v_call: TRBV6-2/TRBV6-3
clone_size: .
j_call: TRBJ2-1
cdr3_aa: CASRGQEYNEQFF

v_call: TRBV6-6
clone_size: .
j_call: TRBJ2-7
cdr3_aa: CASSYSIVVYEQYF

v_call: TRBV10-3
clone_size: medium-sized
j_call: TRBJ2-3
cdr3_aa: CAISESPATSRTDTQYF

v_call: TRBV6-2/TRBV6-3
clone_size: .
j_call: TRBJ2-2
cdr3_aa: CASSYSEGTGELFF

v_call: TRBV18
clone_size: .
j_call: TRBJ2-1
cdr3_aa: CASSYGLAGISEQFF

v_call: TRBV27
clone_size: medium-sized
j_call: TRBJ1-2
cdr3_aa: CASSLSARAENGYTF

v_call: TRBV6-2/TRBV6-3
clone_size: medium-sized
j_call: TRBJ2-3
cdr3_aa: CASSSGGSTDTQYF

v_call: TRBV27
clone_size: medium-sized
j_call: TRBJ1-1
cdr3_aa: CATTGGGGTEAFF

v_call: TRBV6-5
clone_size: .
j_call: TRBJ1-5
cdr3_aa: CASSPRQGNIQPQHF

v_call: TRBV6-5
clone_size: medium-sized
j_call: TRBJ1-6
cdr3_aa: CASSRTDRDSPLHF

v_call: TRBV6-5
clone_size: .
j_call: TRBJ1-2
cdr3_aa: CASSYLTGRANYGYTF

v_call: TRBV5-1
clone_size: .
j_call: TRBJ1-6
cdr3_aa: CASSSQGYRSPLHF

v_call: TRBV6-6
clone_size: .
j_call: TRBJ2-7
cdr3_aa: CASSLGPGEQYF

v_call: TRBV6-5
clone_size: medium-sized
j_call: TRBJ1-6
cdr3_aa: CASSYSGAGLNSPLHF

v_call: TRBV7-6
clone_size: medium-sized
j_call: TRBJ2-5
cdr3_aa: CASSNIAGVGETQYF

v_call: TRBV11-1
clone_size: medium-sized
j_call: TRBJ2-2
cdr3_aa: CASSLDRGELFF

v_call: TRBV12-3/TRBV12-4
clone_size: .
j_call: TRBJ1-2
cdr3_aa: CASRGSYLYGYTF

v_call: TRBV19
clone_size: .
j_call: TRBJ1-1
cdr3_aa: CASSPDRWVTEAFF

v_call: TRBV18
clone_size: .
j_call: TRBJ2-1
cdr3_aa: CASSPTSDEQFF

v_call: TRBV7-9
clone_size: .
j_call: TRBJ1-1
cdr3_aa: CASSLDLAEAFF

v_call: TRBV19
clone_size: medium-sized
j_call: TRBJ1-2
cdr3_aa: CASSISSGGAYGYTF

v_call: TRBV30
clone_size: medium-sized
j_call: TRBJ1-5
cdr3_aa: CAWSGGLNQPQHF